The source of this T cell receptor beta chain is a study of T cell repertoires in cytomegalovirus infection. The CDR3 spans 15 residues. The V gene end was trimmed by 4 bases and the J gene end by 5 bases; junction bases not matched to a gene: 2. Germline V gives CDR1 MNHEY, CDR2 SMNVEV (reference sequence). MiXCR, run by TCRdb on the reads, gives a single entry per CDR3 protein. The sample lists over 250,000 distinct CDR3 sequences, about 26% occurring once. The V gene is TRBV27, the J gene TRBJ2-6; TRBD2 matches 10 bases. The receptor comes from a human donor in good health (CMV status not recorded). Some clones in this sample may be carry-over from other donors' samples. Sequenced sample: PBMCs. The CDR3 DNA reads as TGTGCCAGCAGTTCTAGCGGGAGATGGGCCAACGTCCTGACTTTC. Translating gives CASSSSGRWANVLTF.